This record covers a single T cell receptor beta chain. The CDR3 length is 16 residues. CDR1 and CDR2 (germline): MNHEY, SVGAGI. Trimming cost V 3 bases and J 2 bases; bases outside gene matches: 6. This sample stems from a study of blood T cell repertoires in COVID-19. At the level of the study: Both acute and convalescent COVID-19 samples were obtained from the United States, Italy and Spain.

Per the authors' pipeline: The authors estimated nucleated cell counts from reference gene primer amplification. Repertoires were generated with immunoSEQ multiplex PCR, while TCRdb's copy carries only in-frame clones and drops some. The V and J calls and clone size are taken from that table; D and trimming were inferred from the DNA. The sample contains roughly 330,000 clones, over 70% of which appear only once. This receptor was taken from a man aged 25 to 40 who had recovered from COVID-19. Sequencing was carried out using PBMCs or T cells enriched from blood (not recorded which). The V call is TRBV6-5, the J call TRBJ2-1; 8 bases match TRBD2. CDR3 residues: CASSYGAGGPYNEQFF. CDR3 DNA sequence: TGTGCCAGCAGTTATGGTGCGGGGGGCCCCTACAATGAGCAGTTCTTC.